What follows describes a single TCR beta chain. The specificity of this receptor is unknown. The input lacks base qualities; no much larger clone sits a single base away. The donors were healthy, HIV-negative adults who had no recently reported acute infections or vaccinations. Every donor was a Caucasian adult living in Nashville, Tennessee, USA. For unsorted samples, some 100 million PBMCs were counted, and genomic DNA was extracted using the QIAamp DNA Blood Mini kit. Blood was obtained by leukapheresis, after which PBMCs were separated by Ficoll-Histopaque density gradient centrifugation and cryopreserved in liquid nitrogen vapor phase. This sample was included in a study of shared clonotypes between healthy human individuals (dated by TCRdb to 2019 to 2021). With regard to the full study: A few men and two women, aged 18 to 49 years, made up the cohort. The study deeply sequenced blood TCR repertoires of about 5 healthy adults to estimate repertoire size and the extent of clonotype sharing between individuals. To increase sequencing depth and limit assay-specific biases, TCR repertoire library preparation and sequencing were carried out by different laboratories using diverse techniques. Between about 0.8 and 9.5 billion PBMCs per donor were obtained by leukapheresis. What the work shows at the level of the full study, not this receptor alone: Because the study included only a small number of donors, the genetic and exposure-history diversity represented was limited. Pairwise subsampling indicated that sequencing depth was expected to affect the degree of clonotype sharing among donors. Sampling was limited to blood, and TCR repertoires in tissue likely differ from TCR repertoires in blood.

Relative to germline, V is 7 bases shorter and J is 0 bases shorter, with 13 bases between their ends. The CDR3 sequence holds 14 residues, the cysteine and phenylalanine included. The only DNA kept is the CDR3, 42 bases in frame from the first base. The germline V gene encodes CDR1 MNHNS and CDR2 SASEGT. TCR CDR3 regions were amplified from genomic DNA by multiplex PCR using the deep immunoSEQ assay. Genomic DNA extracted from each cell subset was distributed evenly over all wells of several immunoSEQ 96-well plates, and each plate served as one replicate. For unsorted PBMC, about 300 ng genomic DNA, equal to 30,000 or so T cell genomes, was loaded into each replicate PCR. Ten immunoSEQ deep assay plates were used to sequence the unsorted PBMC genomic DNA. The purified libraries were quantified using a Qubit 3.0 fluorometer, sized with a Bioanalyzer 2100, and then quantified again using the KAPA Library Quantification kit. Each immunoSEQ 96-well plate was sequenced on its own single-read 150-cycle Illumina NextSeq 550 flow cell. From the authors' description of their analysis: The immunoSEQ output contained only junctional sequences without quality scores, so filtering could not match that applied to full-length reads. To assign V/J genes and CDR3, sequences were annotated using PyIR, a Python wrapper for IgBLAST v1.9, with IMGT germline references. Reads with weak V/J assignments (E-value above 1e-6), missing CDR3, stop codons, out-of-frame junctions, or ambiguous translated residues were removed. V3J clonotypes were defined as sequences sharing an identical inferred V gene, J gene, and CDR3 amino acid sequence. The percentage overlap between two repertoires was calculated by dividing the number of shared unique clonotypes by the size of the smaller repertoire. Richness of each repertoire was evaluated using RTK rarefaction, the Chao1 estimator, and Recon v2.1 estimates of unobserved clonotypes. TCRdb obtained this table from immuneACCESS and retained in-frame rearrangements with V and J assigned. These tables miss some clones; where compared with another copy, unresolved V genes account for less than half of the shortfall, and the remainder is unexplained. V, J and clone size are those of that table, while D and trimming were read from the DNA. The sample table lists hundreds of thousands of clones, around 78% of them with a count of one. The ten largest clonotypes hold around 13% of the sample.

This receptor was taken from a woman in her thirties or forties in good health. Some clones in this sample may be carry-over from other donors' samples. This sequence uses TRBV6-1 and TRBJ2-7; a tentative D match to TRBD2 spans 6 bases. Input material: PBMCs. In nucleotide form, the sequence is TGTGCCAGCAAGGGACTCCCAAGCTCCTACGAGCAGTACTTC. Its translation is CASKGLPSSYEQYF.